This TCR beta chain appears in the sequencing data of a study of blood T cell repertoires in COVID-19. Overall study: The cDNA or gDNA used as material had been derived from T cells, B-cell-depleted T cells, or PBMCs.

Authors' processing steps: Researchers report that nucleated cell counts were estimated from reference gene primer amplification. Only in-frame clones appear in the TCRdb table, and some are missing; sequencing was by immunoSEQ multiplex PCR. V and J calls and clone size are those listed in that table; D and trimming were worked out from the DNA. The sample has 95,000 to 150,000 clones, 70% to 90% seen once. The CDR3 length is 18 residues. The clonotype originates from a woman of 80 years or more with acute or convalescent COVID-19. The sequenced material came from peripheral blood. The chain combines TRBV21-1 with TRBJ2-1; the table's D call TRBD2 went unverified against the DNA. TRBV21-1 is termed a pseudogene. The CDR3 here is CASSKEGTSGLQYNEQFF. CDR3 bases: TGTGCCAGCAGCAAAGAGGGGACTAGCGGGCTACAGTACAATGAGCAGTTCTTC.